This TCR beta chain is from a study of blood T cell repertoires in COVID-19. Measured with immunoSEQ multiplex PCR; TCRdb has only the in-frame clones, and not every one. The sample lists roughly 180,000 clones, roughly 87% occurring once. Enrollees, roughly 18 to 89 years old, lived in approximately 25 US areas. Germline lookup yields CDR1 MNHEY and CDR2 SVGAGI. The CDR3 length is 15 residues. Losses at the gene ends were 8 bases for V and 2 bases for J; bases not matched to a gene: 8. V is TRBV6-5 and J is TRBJ2-3; TRBD2 matches at 9 bases. Sample: PBMCs or T cells enriched from blood (not recorded which). The source of this sequence is a woman aged 25-40 years who had recovered from COVID-19. The CDR3 reads CASAIAGALTDTQYF. DNA for the CDR3: TGTGCCAGCGCCATAGCGGGAGCCCTCACAGATACGCAGTATTTT.